These T cell receptor beta chains were read from a single sample in a study of blood T cells in healthy people across ages. TCRdb re-derived calls from the 5' RACE reads in MiXCR, one entry per CDR3 protein. The sample records fewer than 2,000,000 distinct CDR3 sequences, around 42% being singletons. Sequenced: blood. The source of these receptors is a human donor in good health. The conserved cysteine and the conserved F or W are not part of the CDR3 here.

11	TRBV2	ASRGESYNEQF
13	TRBV5-1	ASSWGQGLGDTQY
13	TRBV10-3	AISAFVGRNNEQF
12	TRBV7-2	ASSPTGGARGYT
15	TRBV6-1	ASSLTKGGGNYYGYT
14	TRBV4-1	ASSQASRVRVEKLF
11	TRBV20-1	SASNYMRVAQY
12	TRBV7-9	ASIASGGNTEAF
12	TRBV2	ASSVQGRTYEQY
12	TRBV5-1	ASSSTGYDQPQH
12	TRBV12-3/TRBV12-4	ASTSPGLDYGYT
12	TRBV27	ASSWQGGGYEQY
12	TRBV20-1	SAAPDREQETQY
13	TRBV28	ASSPTGRGDQPQH
14	TRBV12-3/TRBV12-4	ASSSYTGVTGNTIY
14	TRBV5-1	ASSLSAGGPSGELF
15	TRBV5-5	ASSLEGRAPLGYGYT
13	TRBV7-2	ASSPGVNSYNEQF
13	TRBV6-2/TRBV6-3	ASSYSNSHSNEQF
13	TRBV3-1	ASSQVGTENYGYT
11	TRBV11-1	ASSPTGTGEQF
12	TRBV9	ASSVEVGAYGYT
14	TRBV4-1	ASSQVRPGPNTEAF
10	TRBV20-1	SASGTADWQY
14	TRBV5-5	ASSLAPAVRSYEQF
11	TRBV29-1	SVARTSSYEQY
11	TRBV7-9	ASSYQNQETQY
13	TRBV5-1	ASSLSPQRGYTQY
13	TRBV28	ASSSPAGGQVTQY
12	TRBV27	ASSLNPGIYGYT
14	TRBV28	ASSWRLAGGENTQY
13	TRBV28	ASSEDRSYNSPLH
13	TRBV25-1	ASSAWVTGANVLT